This T cell receptor beta chain originates from a study of shared clonotypes between healthy human individuals. Genomic DNA of every subset was divided equally among multiple immunoSEQ plates. Some clones are missing from TCRdb's copy, which holds only in-frame ones; the method was immunoSEQ multiplex PCR. The sample has approximately 92,000 clones, almost 70% seen once. The source of this sequence is a man under 40 in good health. Specimen: memory CD8+ T cells sorted from blood. Specified subset: CD45RO+ cells pooled with CCR7-negative TemRA cells.

CDR3 sequence (DNA): TGTGCCAGCAGCGTCGAGGACAGGGAGCAGTTCTTC. Translating gives CASSVEDREQFF. This sequence joins TRBV9 and TRBJ2-1; 7 bases fit TRBD1. The CDR3 covers 12 residues. Germline V lookup: CDR1 SGDLS, CDR2 YYNGEE. V lost 2 bases to trimming and J lost 10 bases; unmatched junction nucleotides: 3.